This record concerns one T cell receptor beta chain sequence. Its antigen is unknown. This record comes from a study of cytomegalovirus exposure and HLA in healthy donors. General study points: Three chains linked to CMV were shown in vitro to be specific for CMV antigens.

The protocol was immunoSEQ multiplex PCR, while the TCRdb copy is restricted to in-frame clones and leaves out a portion. The table lists 68,000 or so clones, over 80% of them singletons. The TCR comes from a man aged 18 to 30 in good health and CMV-seronegative. Input material: PBMCs.

The CDR3 spells CASSLGLQGAGGYTF. The CDR3 coding sequence is TGTGCCAGCAGTTTAGGCCTCCAGGGGGCTGGGGGCTACACCTTC. V and J are TRBV28 and TRBJ1-2, with 8 bases aligning to TRBD1. Germline CDR1 MDHEN, CDR2 SYDVKM. The V gene end was trimmed by 2 bases and the J gene end by 8 bases; junction bases not matched to a gene: 10. CDR3 length equals 15 residues.